The following is a T cell receptor beta chain sequence with its context. This sample stems from a study of blood T cell repertoires in COVID-19. The wider study: There were acute and convalescent COVID-19 samples, and they came from the United States, Italy and Spain.

J was trimmed by 6 bases and V by 6 bases; bases with no gene match: 2. The CDR3 contains 13 residues. Per germline, CDR1 KGHDR and CDR2 SFDVKD. The authors' processing: Estimated nucleated cell counts came from reference gene primer amplification. The data were produced by immunoSEQ multiplex PCR, yet TCRdb's version contains in-frame clones alone and is incomplete. The V and J calls and clone size come from that table; D and trimming were worked out from the DNA. The data hold 200,000 or so clones, with 80% to 90% observed a single time. The J gene is TRBJ1-4, the V gene TRBV24-1, with TRBD1 identical over 8 bases. This TCR derives from a woman aged 80 or over with COVID-19, enrolled during active disease. Sequenced material: peripheral blood. The CDR3 DNA follows: TGTGCCACCAGTTTGACAGGGGATGAAAAACTGTTTTTT. Its protein product is CATSLTGDEKLFF.